This passage covers 18 T cell receptor beta chains from one sample sequenced in a study of identical twins. MiXCR, applied by TCRdb to the 5' RACE reads, yields one record per CDR3 protein. This sample has hundreds of thousands of distinct CDR3 sequences, with 18% found just once. The same sample was also studied in work on T cells expressing NK-cell markers.

Material for sequencing was PBMCs. The receptors were sampled from a woman between 18 and 29 years old in good health.

This clonotype was seen many times. This chain uses TRBV5-1 with TRBJ2-7; D is undetermined. Germline values: CDR1 SGHRS, CDR2 YFSETQ. The CDR3 runs to 15 residues. With 0 bases removed from V and 2 bases from J, the gap between germline ends came to 12 bases. CDR3 loop: CASSLGTDRAYEQYF. CDR3 coding DNA: TGCGCCAGCAGCTTGGGCACCGATAGAGCCTACGAGCAGTACTTC.

This clonotype was found a few times. This sequence joins TRBV10-2 and TRBJ2-3; D remains ambiguous. The CDR3 length is 13 residues. The V and J ends lost 4 bases and 2 bases respectively, with 7 bases between them. Germline assignment: CDR1 WSHSY and CDR2 SAAADI. The CDR3 DNA reads as TGCGCCAGCAGTGGGCAACCCACAGATACGCAGTATTTT. Protein product: CASSGQPTDTQYF.

The chain is built from TRBV7-9 and TRBJ2-2; TRBD2 might be the D (6 bases). This CDR3 region has 16 residues. Looked up from germline, CDR1 is SEHNR and CDR2 is FQNEAQ (reference sequence). Deletions cut 7 bases from V and 7 bases from J, with 22 bases between. The CDR3: CASTQSGGTTVGELFF. DNA for the CDR3: TGTGCCAGCACCCAAAGTGGGGGGACGACCGTCGGGGAGCTGTTTTTT.

The chain has TRBV7-3 and TRBJ2-1; D unclear. This CDR3 contains 15 residues. With 5 bases removed from V and 5 bases from J, the gap between germline ends came to 16 bases. CDR1 is SGHTA and CDR2 is FQGTGA in the germline V gene. CDR3 region: CASSPTITANNEQFF. The CDR3 bases are TGTGCCAGCAGCCCTACTATTACTGCTAACAATGAGCAGTTCTTC.

The chain is built from TRBV20-1 and TRBJ2-1, with 9 nucleotides matching TRBD2. CDR3 length: 16 amino acids. J lost 5 bases, V lost 5 bases, and 13 bases had no gene match. Germline CDR1 and CDR2: DFQATT and SNEGSKA (reference sequence). The DNA of the CDR3 is TGCAGTGCTTCCTCAGCGGGAGGCCCCCTAGACAATGAGCAGTTCTTC. Translated: CSASSAGGPLDNEQFF.

The chain combines TRBV4-3 with TRBJ2-1; 12 bases agree with TRBD1. V was clipped by 2 bases and J by 9 bases; unmatched bases: 11. In germline, CDR1 is LGHNA, CDR2 YSLEER. The CDR3 contains 17 residues. The CDR3 reads CASSQRDRGPSVGEQFF. The DNA of the CDR3 is TGCGCCAGCAGCCAACGGGACAGGGGGCCCTCCGTGGGTGAGCAGTTCTTC.

The DNA of the CDR3 is TGTGCCAGCAGCCACACCGTAAGGAACGCAGATACGCAGTATTTT. Encoded protein: CASSHTVRNADTQYF. The rearrangement links TRBV7-2 to TRBJ2-3; D is unresolved. Trimming removed 5 bases from V and 4 bases from J, with 16 bases in between. Germline V gives CDR1 SGHTA, CDR2 FQGNSA. The CDR3 has 15 residues.

This clonotype appeared a few times. V is TRBV20-1 and J is TRBJ2-1, with TRBD2 identical over 8 bases. The CDR3 is made up of 18 amino acids. V shed 5 bases and J 2 bases; nucleotides not matched to a gene: 17. CDR1 and CDR2 from the germline V gene are DFQATT and SNEGSKA (reference sequence). The CDR3 DNA is TGCAGTGCTCTCCAGGGCCAGCGGGGGTATGTTGCCTACAATGAGCAGTTCTTC. It specifies CSALQGQRGYVAYNEQFF.

This clonotype came up a few times. The rearrangement links TRBV12-3 or TRBV12-4 to TRBJ2-7; the D is unclear. This CDR3 is 13 amino acids long. Trimming stripped 5 bases from V and 0 bases from J, with 8 bases between. CDR3 coding DNA: TGTGCCAGCAGTGTGACACGCTCCTACGAGCAGTACTTC. Protein product: CASSVTRSYEQYF.

This clonotype was detected a few times. The genes are TRBV7-8 and TRBJ2-7, with D hard to call. V dropped 2 bases and J dropped 2 bases, with 7 bases sitting between them. Germline CDR1 is SGHVS and CDR2 is FQNEAQ. The CDR3 totals 13 residues. CDR3 sequence: CASSLSLTYEQYF. CDR3 bases: TGTGCCAGCAGCTTATCGCTTACCTACGAGCAGTACTTC.

V usage is TRBV20-1 and J usage is TRBJ2-5; 7 nucleotides line up with TRBD1. Germline assignment: CDR1 DFQATT and CDR2 SNEGSKA (reference sequence). CDR3 length: 11 residues. V was clipped by 6 bases and J by 5 bases; unmatched bases: 3. The DNA for the CDR3 is TGCAGTGCCTCGGACAGGGAGACCCAGTACTTC. This encodes CSASDRETQYF.

The rearrangement links TRBV7-9 to TRBJ2-3, with TRBD2 matching 8 bases. Germline lookup yields CDR1 SEHNR and CDR2 FQNEAQ (reference sequence). The CDR3 is made up of 17 amino acids. Trimming removed 4 bases from V and 4 bases from J; junction bases left unmatched: 13. The CDR3 here is CASSSGRGTRRADTQYF. The CDR3, as DNA: TGTGCCAGCAGCTCCGGAAGGGGGACTAGACGTGCAGATACGCAGTATTTT.

This chain uses TRBV25-1 with TRBJ2-3; TRBD2 matches 7 bases. This CDR3 spans 16 amino acids. Germline V gene data show CDR1 as MGHDK and CDR2 as SYGVNS. V shed 0 bases and J 6 bases; nucleotides not matched to a gene: 9. The CDR3 sequence is CASSEYRGTTGDTQYF. DNA of the CDR3: TGTGCCAGCAGTGAATACCGAGGGACTACTGGCGATACGCAGTATTTT.

The V call is TRBV7-2, the J call TRBJ2-2, with D tentatively TRBD2 (5 bases). Trimming took off 5 bases at V and 6 bases at J, with 10 bases between the two ends. Germline values: CDR1 SGHTA, CDR2 FQGNSA. The CDR3 contains 13 residues. CDR3 DNA: TGTGCCAGCAGCGTTAGCGACTCCGGGGAGCTGTTTTTT. Its translation: CASSVSDSGELFF.

V and J are TRBV10-3 and TRBJ2-7; TRBD2 might be the D (6 bases). Germline CDR1 reads ENHRY; CDR2 reads SYGVKD. The CDR3 has 16 residues. Trimming stripped 0 bases from V and 3 bases from J, with 15 bases between. CDR3 sequence: CAISESSSGDHYEQYF. In DNA, the CDR3 is TGTGCCATCAGTGAGTCGAGTAGCGGAGACCACTACGAGCAGTACTTC.

This clonotype has just a few counts. The junction does not match germline at one end; this may be a read error. The chain recombines TRBV6-1 with TRBJ2-5; possibly TRBD1 or TRBD2 for D (5 bases each). Germline assignment: CDR1 MNHNS and CDR2 SASEGT. The CDR3 is 15 amino acids. Here the CDR3 DNA reads TGTGCCAGCATTGAATATCCGAGGGGCCAAGAGACCCAGTACTTC. The encoded protein is CASIEYPRGQETQYF.

V is TRBV3-1 and J is TRBJ2-5; 14 nucleotides match TRBD2. Germline CDR1 LGHDT, CDR2 YNNKEL (reference sequence). The CDR3 runs 16 residues. J was trimmed by 4 bases and V by 4 bases; bases with no gene match: 5. The CDR3 is CASSPGLAGATETQYF. The CDR3 DNA is TGTGCCAGCAGCCCGGGACTAGCGGGGGCCACAGAGACCCAGTACTTC.

This clonotype was counted only a few times. V gene TRBV3-1 combines with J gene TRBJ2-1, with a tentative D call TRBD2 (6 bases). V was clipped by 3 bases and J by 6 bases, with 12 bases between them. CDR3 size: 14 residues. CDR1 LGHDT and CDR2 YNNKEL come from the germline V gene (reference sequence). Here the CDR3 DNA reads TGTGCCAGCAGCCATGGCGGGGTTACCAATGAGCAGTTCTTC. Its translation: CASSHGGVTNEQFF.